Below are 22 T cell receptor beta chains sequenced from a single sample in a study of shared clonotypes between healthy human individuals (TCRdb year 2020). Library creation used the immunoSEQ multiplex PCR assay. TCRdb mirrors the immuneACCESS table, restricted to in-frame sequences. Some clones are absent from its copies; in checked studies, under half trace to an unresolved V gene, and the reason for the others is unknown. This sample holds about 490,000 clones; approximately 81% were observed only once. The ten largest clones add up to 10% to 15% of the sample. Sequencing was carried out using PBMCs. Every receptor here comes from a woman in her 40s in good health. Some clones in this sample may be carry-over from other donors' samples.

The CDR3 region is CASSWGRFNEQFF. As DNA, the CDR3 is TGTGCCAGCAGCTGGGGCCGGTTTAATGAGCAGTTCTTC. The chain joins TRBV5-8 to TRBJ2-1; a weak D match, TRBD1 (5 bases). Trimming cost V 3 bases and J 7 bases, with 11 bases left between them. In germline, CDR1 is SGHTS, CDR2 YDEGEE. The CDR3 covers 13 residues.

CDR3 residues: CASSNPPRGAYEQYF. The CDR3, as DNA: TGTGCCAGCAGCAACCCACCTCGCGGCGCCTACGAGCAGTACTTC. The rearrangement uses TRBV7-2 and TRBJ2-7; D is unresolved. CDR1 is SGHTA, CDR2 FQGNSA, per germline. Trimming removed 5 bases from V and 2 bases from J, with 16 bases in between. The CDR3 is 15 amino acids.

This clone was detected a few times. This likely came from a read error, as a far larger clone is one base away. This chain joins TRBV30 and TRBJ1-2; the match to TRBD1 covers 9 bases. The CDR3 is 14 residues long. Germline CDR1 and CDR2: GTSNPN and SVGIG (reference sequence). V was pared by 3 bases and J by 4 bases, with 6 bases of the junction left unmatched. The CDR3 is CAWRWTGVGYGYTF. In nucleotides, the CDR3 is TGTGCCTGGAGGTGGACAGGGGTGGGCTATGGCTACACCTTC. Looking up the rest from reference TRBV30 and TRBJ1-2 gives the full variable domain: SQTIHQWPATLVQPVGSPLSLECTVEGTSNPNLYWYRQAAGRGLQLLFYSVGIGQISSEVPQNLSASRPQDRQFILSSKKLLLSDSGFYLCAWRWTGVGYGYTFGSGTRLTVV.

The chain has TRBV6-7 and TRBJ2-1, with 11 nucleotides matching TRBD2. TRBV6-7 counts as an open reading frame of uncertain function. The CDR3 extends over 16 amino acids. Unmatched junction bases numbered 6, after V lost 5 bases and J lost 3 bases. CDR3 sequence reads: CASSLAGGRDYNEQFF. Here the CDR3 DNA reads TGTGCCAGCAGTCTAGCGGGAGGTCGGGACTACAATGAGCAGTTCTTC.

V usage is TRBV4-2 and J usage is TRBJ2-7; 11 bases fit TRBD2. Germline CDR1 LGHNA, CDR2 YNFKEQ. CDR3 length equals 16 residues. J lost 5 bases, V lost 4 bases, and 10 bases had no gene match. The CDR3 nucleotides read TGTGCCAGCAGCCTCACCCCACTAGCGGGAGTCGACGAGCAGTACTTC. Translating gives CASSLTPLAGVDEQYF.

This clone has just one count. One base separates it from a far larger clone, so it is likely a read error. This sequence joins TRBV30 and TRBJ1-2; possible D gene TRBD1, 5 bases. The length of the CDR3 is 11 residues. V lost 2 bases and J lost 10, with 11 bases in between. Germline V gene sequence: CDR1 GTSNPN, CDR2 SVGIG (reference sequence). Here the CDR3 reads CAWSQGSDYTF. Written as DNA, the CDR3 is TGTGCCTGGAGTCAGGGATCCGACTACACCTTC.

With regard to this clone: The limits of the CDR3 on the DNA are not certain, so only TCRdb's listed CDR3 is given. The chain combines TRBV10-2 with TRBJ2-5; the table names TRBD2, a call not compared with the DNA. The CDR3 contains 13 residues when both ends are counted. From germline, CDR1 is WSHSY and CDR2 SAAADI. CDR3 sequence: CALRAGRGETQYF.

The chain carries TRBV5-1 and TRBJ2-1, with 13 nucleotides matching TRBD2. CDR1 and CDR2 (germline): SGHRS, YFSETQ. Trimming cost V 3 bases and J 7 bases; bases outside gene matches: 10. The CDR3 has 17 amino acids. CDR3 sequence reads: CASSSTVLAGGSNEQFF. DNA of the CDR3: TGCGCCAGCAGCTCGACCGTACTAGCGGGAGGGTCTAATGAGCAGTTCTTC.

On this clone itself: A read error is the likely source, as a far larger clone sits one nucleotide away. This CDR3 is also generated by other DNA sequences in the sample. The CDR3, as DNA: TGTGCCAGCAGCTTGGGACAGGGAGGGTTTAGCAATCAGCCCCAGCATTTT. It specifies CASSLGQGGFSNQPQHF. V usage is TRBV5-4 and J usage is TRBJ1-5; 7 positions match TRBD1. CDR1 and CDR2 (germline): SGHNT, YYREEE (reference sequence). This CDR3 comprises 17 residues. The trim removed 0 bases at V and 0 bases at J, leaving 6 bases unmatched.

A remark on this clone: With only one base between it and a far larger clone, this is likely a read error. No conserved phenylalanine or tryptophan is present at the end of the CDR3, so a read error is the likely explanation. V and J are TRBV27 and TRBJ2-7, with 8 bases that match TRBD1. CDR3 length: 15 amino acids. V gave up 2 bases and J gave up 5 bases; unmatched junction bases: 8. Germline CDR1 MNHEY, CDR2 SMNVEV (reference sequence). As DNA, the CDR3 is TGTGCCAGCAGTTTAGGGACAGGACATACGGACGAGCAGTACCTC. Its protein is CASSLGTGHTDEQYL.

In the case of this clone: A far bigger clonotype differs at one base, so this is likely a read error. The CDR3: CASSDNGEGGQPQHF. The CDR3 DNA reads TGTGCCAGCAGCGATAACGGGGAGGGTGGACAGCCCCAGCATTTT. The chain employs TRBV4-2 and TRBJ1-5; D ambiguous. V lost 5 bases and J lost 7, with 18 bases in between. The V gene's germline CDR1 is LGHNA and CDR2 YNFKEQ. The CDR3 runs 15 residues.

Regarding this clone: This sequence is one base from a far larger clone and is likely a read error. CDR3 amino acids: CACSGGGGQENQPQHF. The DNA for the CDR3 is TGTGCCTGTAGTGGCGGCGGGGGGCAGGAGAACCAGCCCCAGCATTTT. This rearrangement joins TRBV30 to TRBJ1-5; TRBD1 is a possible D gene (6 bases). From germline, CDR1 is GTSNPN and CDR2 SVGIG (reference sequence). The CDR3 length is 16 residues.

The table lists this clone with a few counts. A read error likely explains this, since a far larger clone differs by one base. V is TRBV5-1 and J is TRBJ2-7; no firm D call. The germline V gene has CDR1 SGHRS and CDR2 YFSETQ. The CDR3 extends over 13 amino acids. CDR3 DNA: TGCGCCAGCGGCTTGGACGGTAGTCGGGAGCAGTACTTC. Its translation: CASGLDGSREQYF.

The chain combines TRBV5-5 with TRBJ2-7; D is possibly TRBD1 (5 bases). This CDR3 is 13 amino acids long. The V end was cut by 4 bases, the J end by 0 bases, with 8 bases between. Germline V gene lookup returns CDR1 SGHKS and CDR2 YYEKEE (reference sequence). The CDR3 here is CASSPGFSYEQYF. CDR3 nucleotide sequence: TGTGCCAGCAGCCCAGGGTTCTCCTACGAGCAGTACTTC.

This clone was seen a few times. The CDR3 is CAWRRDGNTIYF. In nucleotides, the CDR3 is TGTGCCTGGAGAAGGGATGGAAACACCATATATTTT. V usage is TRBV30 and J usage is TRBJ1-3; D uncertain. There are 12 residues in the CDR3. V lost 3 bases, J lost 3 bases, and 6 bases lay in between. The germline gives CDR1 GTSNPN, CDR2 SVGIG (reference sequence).

V and J are TRBV7-2 and TRBJ2-7; D is perhaps TRBD1 or TRBD2 (6 bases each). CDR1 and CDR2 from the germline V gene are SGHTA and FQGNSA. This CDR3 contains 15 residues. Trimming removed 2 bases from V and 0 bases from J, with 11 bases in between. CDR3 DNA sequence: TGTGCCAGCAGCTTAAGGGGGGCTCTCTCCTACGAGCAGTACTTC. The encoded protein is CASSLRGALSYEQYF.

About this clone: Other DNA variants within this sample encode the same CDR3. The chain links TRBV11-2 to TRBJ2-4; D unclear. The length of the CDR3 is 15 residues. CDR1 and CDR2 (germline): SGHAT, FQNNGV. Trimming took 5 bases from V and 1 from J, leaving 12 bases between them. DNA for the CDR3: TGTGCCAGCAGCCCCCACTCCGGTGCCAAAAACATTCAGTACTTC. This translates into CASSPHSGAKNIQYF.

CDR3 residues: CASSSNPGTETYEQYF. CDR3 DNA: TGTGCCAGCAGCTCGAACCCCGGGACCGAGACCTACGAGCAGTACTTC. The J gene is TRBJ2-7, the V gene TRBV11-2; D tentatively reads TRBD1 or TRBD2 (5 bases each). CDR3 length: 16 residues. Germline loops: CDR1 SGHAT, CDR2 FQNNGV. V was cut by 4 bases and J by 2 bases, with 18 bases left in between. The full variable domain, in which reference TRBV11-2 and TRBJ2-7 provide the parts outside the CDR3, is EAGVAQSPRYKIIEKRQSVAFWCNPISGHATLYWYQQILGQGPKLLIQFQNNGVVDDSQLPKDRFSAERLKGVDSTLKIQPAKLEDSAVYLCASSSNPGTETYEQYFGPGTRLTVT.

A single count supports this clone. A far larger clone is off by one base, so a read error is likely. The final CDR3 position lacks the conserved phenylalanine or tryptophan, pointing to a likely read error. It is unclear where the CDR3 begins or ends on the DNA, so no DNA is shown, and the CDR3 is as TCRdb lists it. The chain couples TRBV1 to TRBJ1-1; the D call of TRBD1 is as the table states it, not checked on the DNA. TRBV1 is annotated as a pseudogene. The CDR3 region is 15 residues in length, termini included. This CDR3 is CTSSQEDRENTEAFS.

This clone has a handful of counts. The rearrangement uses TRBV15 and TRBJ2-7; 12 bases agree with TRBD1. This CDR3 comprises 18 residues. Germline V lookup: CDR1 LNHNV, CDR2 YYDKDF (reference sequence). V was clipped by 3 bases and J by 0 bases; unmatched bases: 9. The CDR3 region has the DNA TGTGCCACCAGCAGGGGACAGGGGGCGACGCCCGGCTCCTACGAGCAGTACTTC. It codes for CATSRGQGATPGSYEQYF.

Details on this clone: With a far larger clone one base away, a read error is the likely cause. CDR3 DNA sequence: TGTGCCAGCAGCCCACCGGGACAGTGTATCTCACCCCTCCACTTT. Its translation: CASSPPGQCISPLHF. This sequence joins TRBV28 and TRBJ1-6; 7 bases line up with TRBD1. This CDR3 region has 15 residues. Trimming at V came to 6 bases and at J to 10 bases, leaving 12 bases not matched to a gene. The V gene's germline CDR1 is MDHEN and CDR2 SYDVKM.

The rearrangement links TRBV15 to TRBJ2-7; D not certain. Trimming removed 0 bases at V and 3 bases at J, with 6 bases between. Germline CDR1 and CDR2: LNHNV and YYDKDF (reference sequence). The CDR3 sequence is 13 residues long. This CDR3 is CATSREHDYEQYF. CDR3 sequence (DNA): TGTGCCACCAGCAGAGAACACGACTACGAGCAGTACTTC.